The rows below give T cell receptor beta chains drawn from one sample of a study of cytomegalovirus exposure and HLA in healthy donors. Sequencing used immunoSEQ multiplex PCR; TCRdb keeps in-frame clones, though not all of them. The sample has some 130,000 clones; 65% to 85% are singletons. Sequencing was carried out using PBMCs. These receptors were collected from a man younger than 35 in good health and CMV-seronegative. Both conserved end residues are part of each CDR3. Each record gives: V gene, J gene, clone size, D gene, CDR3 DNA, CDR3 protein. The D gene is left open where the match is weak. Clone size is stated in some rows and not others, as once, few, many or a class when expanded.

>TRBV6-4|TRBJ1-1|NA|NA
TGTGCCAGCAGCGCCTCCGGACACCCGATGAACACTGAAGCTTTCTTT
CASSASGHPMNTEAFF
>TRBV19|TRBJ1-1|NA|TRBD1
TGTGCCAGTAGTATAAGGGGGCCCACTGAAGCTTTCTTT
CASSIRGPTEAFF
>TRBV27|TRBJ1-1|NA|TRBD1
TGTGCCAGCAACATCCGACAGGGTACCATGAACACTGAAGCTTTCTTT
CASNIRQGTMNTEAFF
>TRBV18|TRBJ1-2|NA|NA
TGTGCCAGCTCACCGCGGGGCAACTATGGCTACACCTTC
CASSPRGNYGYTF
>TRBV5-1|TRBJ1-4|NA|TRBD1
TGCGCCAGCAGCTTGGGCAGGGGGCCCGAAAAACTGTTTTTT
CASSLGRGPEKLFF
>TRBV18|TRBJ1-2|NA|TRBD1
TGTGCCAGCTCATCGACAGGGGGCGAGTCGGGCTACACCTTC
CASSSTGGESGYTF
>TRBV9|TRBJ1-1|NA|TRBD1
TGTGCCAGCAGCGTGACGGACAGGGTGAACACTGAAGCTTTCTTT
CASSVTDRVNTEAFF
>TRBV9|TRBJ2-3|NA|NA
TGTGCCAGCAGCGTAGCATCGGGGGATAGCACAGATACGCAGTATTTT
CASSVASGDSTDTQYF
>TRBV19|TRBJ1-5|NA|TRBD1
TGTGCCAGTAGAAATACAGGGGGCGGCAATCAGCCCCAGCATTTT
CASRNTGGGNQPQHF
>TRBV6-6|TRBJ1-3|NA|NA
TGTGCCAGCAGTCATACAGGGACTGGAAACACCATATATTTT
CASSHTGTGNTIYF
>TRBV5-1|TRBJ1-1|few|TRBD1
TGCGCCAGCAGCTCCGGGACAGGGGCAGGGACTGAAGCTTTCTTT
CASSSGTGAGTEAFF
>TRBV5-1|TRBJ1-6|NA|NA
TGCGCCAGCAGCTCCGGGGGGCAGGGATCGCCCCTCCACTTT
CASSSGGQGSPLHF
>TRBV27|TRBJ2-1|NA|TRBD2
TGTGCCAGCAGTTTAGCGGGGGGACCCAAGGAGCAGTTCTTC
CASSLAGGPKEQFF
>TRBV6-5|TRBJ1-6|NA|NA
TGTGCCAGCAGTGATCCAGGAAACTCACCCCTCCACTTT
CASSDPGNSPLHF
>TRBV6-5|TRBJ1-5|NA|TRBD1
TGTGCCAGCAGTTGGGACAGGAATCAGCCCCAGCATTTT
CASSWDRNQPQHF
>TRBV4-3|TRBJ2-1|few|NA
TGCGCCAGCAGCCAAGATGGACTTCATGAGCAGTTCTTC
CASSQDGLHEQFF
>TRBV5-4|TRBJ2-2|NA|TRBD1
TGTGCCAGCAACCAGGGGGCCACCGGGGAGCTGTTTTTT
CASNQGATGELFF
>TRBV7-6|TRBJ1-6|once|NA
TGTGCCAGCAGCTTAGGCGGAGGACCCCTCCACTTT
CASSLGGGPLHF
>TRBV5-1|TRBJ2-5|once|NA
TGCGCCAGCAGCTTGGGTATTAGCTGGCCCGAGACCCAGTACTTC
CASSLGISWPETQYF
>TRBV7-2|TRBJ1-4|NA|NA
TGTGCCAGCAGCCTCAGGGGTTCGACAGACTTTAATGAAAAACTGTTTTTT
CASSLRGSTDFNEKLFF
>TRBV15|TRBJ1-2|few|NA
TGTGCCACCAGCAGAGATAGGGGCGCCTATGGCTACACCTTC
CATSRDRGAYGYTF
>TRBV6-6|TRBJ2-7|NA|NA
TGTGCCAGCAGTCCGGGCGACAGGCCAGACTACGAGCAGTACTTC
CASSPGDRPDYEQYF
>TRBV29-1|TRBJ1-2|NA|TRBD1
TGCAGCGCCACCAGGACAGGGGGCTATGGCTACACCTTC
CSATRTGGYGYTF
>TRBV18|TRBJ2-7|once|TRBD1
TGTGCCAGCTCACAAACAGGGGGCGATTACGAGCAGTACTTC
CASSQTGGDYEQYF
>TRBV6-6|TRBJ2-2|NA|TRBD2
TGTGCCAGCAAATTCGGGGGGATAGACACCGGGGAGCTGTTTTTT
CASKFGGIDTGELFF
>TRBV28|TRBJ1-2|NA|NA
TGCGCCAGCAGCCTTTTGGCAGGAAACTATGGCTACACCTTC
CASSLLAGNYGYTF
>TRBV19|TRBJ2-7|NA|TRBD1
TGTGCCAGTAGTATCCCAGGGGGCGCGCGCCCCTACGAGCAGTACTTC
CASSIPGGARPYEQYF
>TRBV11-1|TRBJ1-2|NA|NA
TGTGCCAGCAGCTCACAGGGCGTTGGGGGCTACACCTTC
CASSSQGVGGYTF
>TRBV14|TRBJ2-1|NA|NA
TGTGCCAGCAGCCCGAGTCTCGGGGGTGAGCAGTTCTTC
CASSPSLGGEQFF
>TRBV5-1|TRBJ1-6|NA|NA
TGCGCCAGCAGCTTGACGGAGAATAATTCACCCCTCCACTTT
CASSLTENNSPLHF
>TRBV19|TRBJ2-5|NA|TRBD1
TGTGCCAGTAGTATTCAGGGGGCGCCTGAGACCCAGTACTTC
CASSIQGAPETQYF